What follows is one T cell receptor beta chain and its context. Most PBMC samples had 480 ng input DNA in six replicates. Assay: immunoSEQ multiplex PCR; the TCRdb copy retains only in-frame clones and omits some. The sample includes over 10,000 clones, around two thirds of them seen just once. Patients had newly diagnosed, untreated stage II-IVA oral cavity squamous cell carcinoma. The sample originates from a study of neoadjuvant anti-PD-1 for oral cavity cancer. At the level of the study: Non-progressing patients received a fourth nivolumab dose near day 43, then surgery on days 50-56.

V shed 4 bases and J shed 5 bases, with 23 bases lying between them. Germline lookup yields CDR1 MNHNS and CDR2 SASEGT. The CDR3 has 17 residues. The chain is built from TRBV6-1 and TRBJ1-1; D not certain. The TCR was taken from a person between 35 and 79 years old with oral cavity squamous cell carcinoma. Sequenced here: PBMCs, sampled before nivolumab (anti-PD-1) treatment. The CDR3 loop reads CASSAPKAVGYTTEAFF. CDR3 coding DNA: TGTGCCAGCAGTGCTCCCAAGGCGGTGGGATATACGACTGAAGCTTTCTTT.